The 29 T cell receptor beta chains below were found in one sample sequenced in a study of blood T cell repertoires in COVID-19. Sequencing was performed with immunoSEQ multiplex PCR; in TCRdb, only in-frame clones are kept and a portion is missing. The sample includes about 180,000 clones, more than 75% seen only once; the top ten take 2% to 3%. Sequenced: peripheral blood. The receptors here all came from a man aged 35 to 55 with active or convalescent COVID-19.

A remark on this clone: Other DNA sequences in this specimen translate into the identical CDR3. This rearrangement joins TRBV3-1 (or the pseudogene TRBV3-2) to TRBJ1-1; TRBD1 might be the D (5 bases). V was cut by 1 base and J by 3 bases, with 9 bases left in between. CDR1 is LGHDT, CDR2 YNNKEL, per germline (reference sequence). CDR3 length: 14 amino acids. CDR3: CASSQVGGDTEAFF. The CDR3 region has the DNA TGTGCCAGCAGCCAAGTGGGGGGAGACACTGAAGCTTTCTTT.

This rearrangement joins TRBV5-4 to TRBJ2-5, with 9 positions matching TRBD2. This CDR3 has 15 residues. Germline CDR1 SGHNT, CDR2 YYREEE (reference sequence). The ends lost 4 bases at V and 1 base at J; junction bases unmatched: 5. CDR3 in DNA: TGTGCCAGCAGCCGGAGCGGGGGGTCCCAAGAGACCCAGTACTTC. Amino acid sequence: CASSRSGGSQETQYF.

The V gene is TRBV7-2, the J gene TRBJ2-1; 10 nucleotides align to TRBD2. The CDR3 loop spans 19 amino acids. With V trimmed by 0 bases and J by 4 bases, 12 bases remained unmatched. Looked up from germline, CDR1 is SGHTA and CDR2 is FQGNSA. CDR3 protein: CASSLASGGNRRRYNEQFF. The CDR3 nucleotides read TGTGCCAGCAGCTTAGCTAGCGGGGGGAACCGTCGTCGGTACAATGAGCAGTTCTTC. The variable domain in full, completed from reference TRBV7-2 and TRBJ2-1, reads GAGVSQSPSNKVTEKGKDVELRCDPISGHTALYWYRQSLGQGLEFLIYFQGNSAPDKSGLPSDRFSAERTGGSVSTLTIQRTQQEDSAVYLCASSLASGGNRRRYNEQFFGPGTRLTVL.

This chain links TRBV30 with TRBJ1-5; D is unresolved. The CDR3 contains 13 residues. Germline CDR1 and CDR2: GTSNPN and SVGIG (reference sequence). Deletions cut 1 base from V and 4 bases from J, with 8 bases between. CDR3 bases: TGTGCCTGGAGTGGAGGATTGAATCAGCCCCAGCATTTT. Its translation: CAWSGGLNQPQHF.

The rearrangement links TRBV4-1 to TRBJ2-7, with 9 bases aligning to TRBD2. This CDR3 has 15 residues. The germline V gene has CDR1 MGHRA and CDR2 YSYEKL. The ends lost 4 bases at V and 7 bases at J; junction bases unmatched: 11. The chain's CDR3 is CASSPLTSGGGEQYF. CDR3 bases: TGCGCCAGCAGCCCCCTGACTAGCGGCGGTGGGGAGCAGTACTTC.

This clone was seen only a few times. V is TRBV3-1 (or the pseudogene TRBV3-2) and J is TRBJ1-2; a weak D match, TRBD1 (5 bases). The CDR3 consists of 14 residues. V was shortened by 2 bases and J by 3 bases, with 10 bases between the two germline ends. The germline CDR1 and CDR2 sequences are LGHDT and YNNKEL (reference sequence). The CDR3 loop reads CASSQFNRHYGYTF. CDR3 nucleotide sequence: TGTGCCAGCAGCCAATTCAACAGGCACTATGGCTACACCTTC.

The chain couples TRBV6-2 or TRBV6-3 to TRBJ2-5; the match to TRBD2 covers 16 bases. V was pared by 4 bases and J by 2 bases, with 7 bases of the junction left unmatched. The germline V gene encodes CDR1 MNHEY and CDR2 SVGEGT. The CDR3 covers 18 residues. The CDR3 nucleotides read TGTGCCAGCAGTTTACCGGGACTAGCGGGGGGGGATCAAGAGACCCAGTACTTC. Translated: CASSLPGLAGGDQETQYF.

This clone has just one count. The chain carries TRBV3-1 (or the pseudogene TRBV3-2) and TRBJ1-2; 7 bases map to TRBD1. The trim removed 4 bases at V and 3 bases at J, leaving 2 bases unmatched. Germline-derived CDR1 and CDR2 are LGHDT and YNNKEL (reference sequence). The CDR3 loop spans 13 amino acids. The CDR3 nucleotides read TGTGCCAGCAGCCCACAGGGGTACTATGGCTACACCTTC. Encoded protein: CASSPQGYYGYTF.

The gene calls are TRBV25-1 and TRBJ2-7; the match to TRBD1 covers 7 bases. V dropped 1 base and J dropped 5; count of bases not matched to a gene: 2. Germline V CDR1 and CDR2: MGHDK, SYGVNS. The CDR3 totals 13 residues. CDR3 DNA sequence: TGTGCCAGCAGTGAATTCGGGACAGACGAGCAGTACTTC. It codes for CASSEFGTDEQYF.

This clone was seen more than once but under ten times. CDR3: CASGPKSGGSSGANVLTF. CDR3 nucleotide sequence: TGTGCTAGTGGTCCAAAATCAGGGGGCTCCTCTGGGGCCAACGTCCTGACTTTC. The J gene is TRBJ2-6, the V gene TRBV12-5, with TRBD1 matching over 8 bases. The CDR3 has 18 amino acids. The J segment lost 0 bases and the V segment lost 5 bases, leaving 9 bases of the junction unmatched. The germline CDR1 and CDR2 sequences are LGHNT and FRNRAP.

About this clone itself: This sample also contains other DNA sequences that code for the same CDR3. The genes are TRBV6-6 and TRBJ1-1, with D possibly matching TRBD1 (6 bases). V shed 3 bases and J shed 5 bases, with 16 bases lying between them. CDR3 size: 15 residues. Looked up from germline, CDR1 is MNHNY and CDR2 is SVGAGI (reference sequence). The CDR3: CASSYSGGEGTEAFF. The CDR3 nucleotides are TGTGCCAGCAGTTATTCGGGGGGCGAAGGAACTGAAGCTTTCTTT.

The V gene is TRBV20-1, the J gene TRBJ1-5, with TRBD1 matching 11 bases. V lost 3 bases, J lost 3 bases, and 7 bases stayed unmatched. CDR1 DFQATT and CDR2 SNEGSKA come from the germline V gene (reference sequence). The CDR3 covers 16 residues. The CDR3 protein is CSASLGQGAYNQPQHF. In nucleotides, the CDR3 is TGCAGTGCTAGTCTCGGACAGGGGGCCTACAATCAGCCCCAGCATTTT.

Comments on this clone: At one end the junction does not follow the germline gene, possibly because of a read error. The chain couples TRBV6-5 to TRBJ1-1; 7 bases agree with TRBD1. The germline CDR1 and CDR2 sequences are MNHEY and SVGAGI. The CDR3 covers 15 residues. Here the CDR3 reads CAGSSRDSGHTEAFF. The CDR3 region has the DNA TGTGCCGGCAGTTCCCGGGACAGTGGACACACTGAAGCTTTCTTT.

This clone was seen only once. The chain employs TRBV6-5 and TRBJ1-2; 9 nucleotides agree with TRBD1. The germline V gene has CDR1 MNHEY and CDR2 SVGAGI. The CDR3 contains 15 residues. V lost 6 bases and J lost 4; bases outside the gene matches: 9. The CDR3 region is CASSANRGLGYGYTF. CDR3 bases: TGTGCCAGCAGCGCTAACAGGGGGCTGGGCTATGGCTACACCTTC.

The chain carries TRBV2 and TRBJ2-3; possible D gene TRBD2, 6 bases. Between the trimmed V and J ends, which lost 7 bases and 4 bases, there was a span of 21 bases. CDR1 is SNHLY and CDR2 is FYNNEI in the germline V gene. There are 16 residues in the CDR3. Here the CDR3 DNA reads TGTGCCAGCACCACGCGGGGTATGGCAGGGCCAGATACGCAGTATTTT. Its translation is CASTTRGMAGPDTQYF.

This chain connects TRBV10-3 to TRBJ2-2; 9 bases match TRBD2. The CDR3 is 15 amino acids. The J segment lost 2 bases and the V segment lost 6 bases, leaving 4 bases of the junction unmatched. The germline V gene has CDR1 ENHRY and CDR2 SYGVKD. The CDR3 spells CAIRSGGLNTGELFF. CDR3 nucleotide sequence: TGTGCCATCAGGAGCGGGGGGCTAAACACCGGGGAGCTGTTTTTT.

The chain combines TRBV30 with TRBJ1-5, with D perhaps TRBD1 (6 bases). The germline V gene encodes CDR1 GTSNPN and CDR2 SVGIG (reference sequence). Trimming stripped 1 base from V and 5 bases from J, with 18 bases between. This CDR3 is built from 16 residues. The CDR3 nucleotides read TGTGCCTGGAGTGGTAGGCCAGGGGATTTTTATCAGCCCCAGCATTTT. Its translation: CAWSGRPGDFYQPQHF.

This clone was seen just once. CDR3 sequence: CASSSVRGGLRTGELFF. CDR3 in DNA: TGTGCCAGCAGCTCCGTCCGCGGAGGGTTGAGGACCGGGGAGCTGTTTTTT. The chain combines TRBV7-6 with TRBJ2-2; D possibly corresponds to TRBD2 (6 bases). Germline V gene data show CDR1 as SGHVS and CDR2 as FNYEAQ. The CDR3 spans 17 residues. The V gene lost 4 bases and the J gene lost 5 bases, with 20 bases spanning the gap.

The V and J genes are TRBV5-4 and TRBJ1-2, with a weak D call TRBD1 (6 bases). The germline V gene has CDR1 SGHNT and CDR2 YYREEE (reference sequence). The CDR3 runs 14 residues. V lost 3 bases and J 11 bases, leaving 20 bases between the germline ends. The CDR3 region has the DNA TGTGCCAGCAGCTCCAGGGGTGTGATATACGGGTACACCTTC. It codes for CASSSRGVIYGYTF. Based on the CDR3 plus reference TRBV5-4 and TRBJ1-2, the full variable domain is ETGVTQSPTHLIKTRGQQVTLRCSSQSGHNTVSWYQQALGQGPQFIFQYYREEENGRGNFPPRFSGLQFPNYSSELNVNALELDDSALYLCASSSRGVIYGYTFGSGTRLTVV.

The CDR3 nucleotides read TGTGCCAGCAGTTTGACAGGGGGCATCTATGGCTACACCTTC. This sequence encodes CASSLTGGIYGYTF. V and J are TRBV27 and TRBJ1-2; TRBD1 matches at 10 bases. CDR3 length: 14 residues. Looked up from germline, CDR1 is MNHEY and CDR2 is SMNVEV (reference sequence). With 3 bases clipped from V and 4 bases from J, the junction kept 2 bases outside the gene matches.

V usage is TRBV12-5 and J usage is TRBJ2-1, with D maybe TRBD1 (6 bases). Trimming left V 8 bases short and J 8 bases short, with 22 bases between. Germline CDR1 is LGHNT and CDR2 is FRNRAP. This CDR3 spans 15 amino acids. The CDR3 sequence is CASRSGVTLRDEQFF. CDR3 sequence (DNA): TGTGCTAGTAGGTCAGGGGTGACTCTGAGAGATGAGCAGTTCTTC.

The chain recombines TRBV2 with TRBJ1-2; 8 nucleotides match TRBD1. Germline CDR1 reads SNHLY; CDR2 reads FYNNEI. This CDR3 spans 14 amino acids. V lost 1 base and J lost 3; bases outside the gene matches: 1. Written as DNA, the CDR3 is TGTGCCAGCAGTGAAGTGACAGGGGACTATGGCTACACCTTC. This translates into CASSEVTGDYGYTF.

This chain links TRBV19 with TRBJ2-1, with D possibly matching TRBD1 (7 bases). The CDR3 contains 15 residues. Looked up from germline, CDR1 is LNHDA and CDR2 is SQIVND (reference sequence). Trimming took 7 bases from V and 8 from J, leaving 21 bases between them. CDR3 sequence (DNA): TGTGCCAGTACTAAGGAGGGTTGGAGGGGGCATGAGCAGTTCTTC. Protein product: CASTKEGWRGHEQFF. The variable domain in full, completed from reference TRBV19 and TRBJ2-1, reads DGGITQSPKYLFRKEGQNVTLSCEQNLNHDAMYWYRQDPGQGLRLIYYSQIVNDFQKGDIAEGYSVSREKKESFPLTVTSAQKNPTAFYLCASTKEGWRGHEQFFGPGTRLTVL.

The rearrangement uses TRBV5-1 and TRBJ2-2; no reliable D call. Trimming removed 4 bases from V and 1 base from J, with 8 bases in between. Per the germline V gene, CDR1 is SGHRS and CDR2 is YFSETQ. The length of the CDR3 is 14 residues. The CDR3 sequence: CASSRGQNTGELFF. The DNA for the CDR3 is TGCGCCAGCAGCCGTGGGCAGAACACCGGGGAGCTGTTTTTT.

The chain combines TRBV7-2 with TRBJ1-1; TRBD1 aligns across 7 bases. V was clipped by 5 bases and J by 5 bases; unmatched bases: 5. The CDR3 runs 13 residues. The germline CDR1 and CDR2 sequences are SGHTA and FQGNSA. The CDR3 loop reads CASSRQGNTEAFF. The CDR3 bases are TGTGCCAGCAGCCGACAGGGTAATACTGAAGCTTTCTTT.

The genes are TRBV7-8 and TRBJ1-1, with D possibly TRBD1 on 6 matching bases. Per germline, CDR1 SGHVS and CDR2 FQNEAQ. This CDR3 comprises 14 residues. Deletions cut 1 base from V and 4 bases from J, with 10 bases between. The chain's CDR3 is CASSLGRGFTEAFF. DNA for the CDR3: TGTGCCAGCAGCTTAGGCAGGGGCTTCACTGAAGCTTTCTTT.

This clone was counted a single time. The rearrangement uses TRBV5-1 and TRBJ2-1, with TRBD2 matching over 14 bases. Germline CDR1 and CDR2: SGHRS and YFSETQ. This CDR3 region has 14 residues. Germline trimming cut 3 bases from V and 14 bases from J; bases unmatched to any gene: 7. The CDR3 DNA reads as TGCGCCAGCAGCTATGGGACTAGCGGGGGTCCGGAGTTCTTC. Protein: CASSYGTSGGPEFF. The whole variable domain, remainder taken from reference TRBV5-1 and TRBJ2-1, is KAGVTQTPRYLIKTRGQQVTLSCSPISGHRSVSWYQQTPGQGLQFLFEYFSETQRNKGNFPGRFSGRQFSNSRSEMNVSTLELGDSALYLCASSYGTSGGPEFFGPGTRLTVL.

This chain joins TRBV19 and TRBJ2-5; D might be TRBD1 (10 bases). The CDR3 spans 19 residues. Trimming took 9 bases from V and 4 from J, leaving 33 bases between them. Germline lookup yields CDR1 LNHDA and CDR2 SQIVND (reference sequence). The CDR3, as DNA: TGTGCCAGATCGGGACAGGGGAACAGCGGGGGGCAACGAAGAGAGACCCAGTACTTC. This sequence encodes CARSGQGNSGGQRRETQYF.

J is TRBJ1-2 and V is TRBV12-3 or TRBV12-4, with D perhaps matching TRBD1 (5 bases). This CDR3 has 12 amino acids. The V gene lost 3 bases and the J gene lost 7 bases, with 9 bases spanning the gap. This CDR3 reads CASSLNGAGYTF. CDR3 sequence (DNA): TGTGCCAGCAGTTTGAATGGGGCTGGCTACACCTTC.